The T cell receptor (beta chain) described here comes from a study of tumor and adjacent non-tumor tissue in lung cancer. Study results and limitations: TCR diversity was significantly greater in tumor than normal lung tissue.

This sample's RNA came from whole unsorted tissue. More than 3 cm separated this lung sample from the edge of the tumor. Newly diagnosed lung cancer patients had thoracic surgery in China, August–late 2014, without prior chemotherapy. This clonotype occurred many times. The antigen remains undetermined. Three rounds of nested PCR, following a modified ARM-PCR protocol, produced the TCRbeta library. MiXCR, run by TCRdb on the multiplex PCR reads, gives a single entry per CDR3 protein. The data contain approximately 90,000 distinct CDR3 sequences, 65% to 80% of them singletons. V was cut by 2 bases and J by 0 bases, with 8 bases left in between. There are 15 residues in the CDR3. Germline CDR1 and CDR2: MNHEY and SVGAGI.

The chain carries TRBV6-5 and TRBJ1-3; unclear D gene. The specimen sequenced was distant non-tumor lung tissue. The clonotype originates from a woman between 45 and 65 years old with non-small cell lung cancer. The CDR3 sequence is CASSYVPVSGNTIYF. CDR3 DNA: TGTGCCAGCAGTTACGTTCCTGTCTCTGGAAACACCATATATTTT.